These 13 T cell receptor beta chains share one sample of origin, sequenced in a study of T cell repertoires in cytomegalovirus infection. One entry per CDR3 protein results from TCRdb running MiXCR on the reads. The sample has 70,000 to 85,000 distinct CDR3 sequences, 35% to 45% seen once. These receptors have no identified antigens. The sequenced sample was CD8+ T cells from cultured PBMCs, obtained from culture after CMV antigen stimulation. The receptors come from a human donor in good health (CMV status not recorded). Some clones in this sample may be carry-over from other donors' samples.

The V call is TRBV4-1, the J call TRBJ2-1; the D is unclear. Trimming cost V 1 base and J 0 bases, with 7 bases left between them. This CDR3 comprises 15 residues. Germline assignment: CDR1 MGHRA and CDR2 YSYEKL. The CDR3 loop reads CASSQVLDSYNEQFF. The CDR3, as DNA: TGCGCCAGCAGCCAAGTTCTTGACTCCTACAATGAGCAGTTCTTC.

The chain links TRBV7-2 to TRBJ2-7, with 11 nucleotides matching TRBD2. Losses at the gene ends were 5 bases for V and 4 bases for J; bases not matched to a gene: 10. Germline CDR1 SGHTA, CDR2 FQGNSA. The CDR3 is 16 amino acids. The CDR3 sequence: CASSPSGSGGAYEQYF. Written as DNA, the CDR3 is TGTGCCAGCAGCCCCTCTGGTAGCGGGGGGGCGTACGAGCAGTACTTC.

The chain links TRBV19 to TRBJ2-7, with a weak D call TRBD1 (6 bases). CDR1 and CDR2 from the germline V gene are LNHDA and SQIVND (reference sequence). V was cut by 3 bases and J by 1 base, with 13 bases left in between. This CDR3 comprises 15 residues. This CDR3 is CASSIGFGQSYEQYF. The CDR3 DNA reads TGTGCCAGTAGTATCGGCTTCGGACAGTCCTACGAGCAGTACTTC.

V is TRBV7-9 and J is TRBJ1-1, with D unresolved. The CDR3 runs to 13 residues. CDR1 and CDR2 from the germline V gene are SEHNR and FQNEAQ (reference sequence). Deletions cut 6 bases from V and 1 base from J, with 9 bases between. CDR3 sequence: CASRPAGNTEAFF. In nucleotides, the CDR3 is TGTGCCAGCAGACCCGCAGGGAACACTGAAGCTTTCTTT.

This clonotype came up once. The chain couples TRBV7-9 to TRBJ2-1; D is uncertain. Trimming cost V 0 bases and J 5 bases, with 8 bases left between them. The CDR3 extends over 14 amino acids. The germline CDR1 and CDR2 sequences are SEHNR and FQNEAQ (reference sequence). The CDR3 loop reads CASSLAADHNEQFF. As DNA, the CDR3 is TGTGCCAGCAGCTTAGCGGCGGATCACAATGAGCAGTTCTTC.

This clonotype has a handful of counts. This chain joins TRBV7-8 and TRBJ2-1; D gene uncertain. The CDR3 spans 15 residues. In germline, CDR1 is SGHVS, CDR2 FQNEAQ. V was shortened by 1 base and J by 7 bases, with 14 bases between the two germline ends. Here the CDR3 DNA reads TGTGCCAGCAGCTTAGGTCGCAGCCGTATTAATGAGCAGTTCTTC. Protein product: CASSLGRSRINEQFF. Looking up the rest from reference TRBV7-8 and TRBJ2-1 gives the full variable domain: GAGVSQSPRYKVAKRGQDVALRCDPISGHVSLFWYQQALGQGPEFLTYFQNEAQLDKSGLPSDRFFAERPEGSVSTLKIQRTQQEDSAVYLCASSLGRSRINEQFFGPGTRLTVL.

The chain couples TRBV7-2 to TRBJ2-3, with D unclear. From germline, CDR1 is SGHTA and CDR2 FQGNSA. CDR3 length: 13 residues. V gave up 6 bases and J gave up 2 bases, with 9 bases separating them. In DNA form, the CDR3 reads TGTGCCAGCAGTAAGGGATACACAGATACGCAGTATTTT. Encoded protein: CASSKGYTDTQYF.

The V and J genes are TRBV7-6 and TRBJ1-5, with D possibly matching TRBD1 (5 bases). V lost 0 bases to trimming and J lost 6 bases, with 9 bases between them. This CDR3 comprises 14 residues. Germline V gene sequence: CDR1 SGHVS, CDR2 FNYEAQ. The chain's CDR3 is CASSLAGRFQPQHF. The CDR3 region has the DNA TGTGCCAGCAGCTTAGCGGGACGTTTTCAGCCCCAGCATTTT. The full variable domain, its missing parts supplied by reference TRBV7-6 and TRBJ1-5, is GAGVSQSPRYKVTKRGQDVALRCDPISGHVSLYWYRQALGQGPEFLTYFNYEAQQDKSGLPNDRFSAERPEGSISTLTIQRTEQRDSAMYRCASSLAGRFQPQHFGDGTRLSIL.

The genes are TRBV11-3 and TRBJ2-2; D gene ambiguous. V lost 3 bases and J 9 bases, leaving 8 bases between the germline ends. CDR1 and CDR2 (germline): SGHNT, YENEEA. The CDR3 has 12 residues. CDR3 in DNA: TGTGCCAGCAGCTTTTATGGGTGGGAGCTGTTTTTT. This translates into CASSFYGWELFF.

The chain couples TRBV2 to TRBJ2-2; D is perhaps TRBD1 (5 bases). From germline, CDR1 is SNHLY and CDR2 FYNNEI. The CDR3 has 13 amino acids. V lost 8 bases to trimming and J lost 1 base, with 8 bases between them. CDR3 loop: CASLTGNTGELFF. The CDR3 coding sequence is TGTGCCAGCCTAACAGGGAACACCGGGGAGCTGTTTTTT.

This sequence joins TRBV7-6 and TRBJ1-3; D gene uncertain. The CDR3 is 18 residues long. V was cut by 0 bases and J by 0 bases, with 15 bases left in between. Germline CDR1 SGHVS, CDR2 FNYEAQ. Here the CDR3 reads CASSLAPLRPSSGNTIYF. The CDR3 bases are TGTGCCAGCAGCTTAGCGCCCCTCAGGCCTAGCTCTGGAAACACCATATATTTT.

The sample holds a few counts of this clonotype. The V gene is TRBV4-1, the J gene TRBJ1-3; D perhaps matches TRBD1 (6 bases). The CDR3 totals 18 residues. CDR1 is MGHRA and CDR2 is YSYEKL in the germline V gene. V lost 3 bases and J 2 bases, leaving 20 bases between the germline ends. The CDR3, as DNA: TGCGCCAGCAGCCAGAGCCCACTGGGGGCGGGAGCTGGAAACACCATATATTTT. It is translated as CASSQSPLGAGAGNTIYF.

This clonotype was found a few times. The chain couples TRBV20-1 to TRBJ2-7, with 11 bases fitting TRBD2. The CDR3 runs 15 residues. J gave up 6 bases and V 2 bases, and 9 bases lay outside the gene matches. In germline, CDR1 is DFQATT, CDR2 SNEGSKA (reference sequence). The CDR3 reads CSARTSGGWIGEQYF. The CDR3 coding sequence is TGCAGTGCTAGAACTAGCGGGGGTTGGATCGGCGAGCAGTACTTC.